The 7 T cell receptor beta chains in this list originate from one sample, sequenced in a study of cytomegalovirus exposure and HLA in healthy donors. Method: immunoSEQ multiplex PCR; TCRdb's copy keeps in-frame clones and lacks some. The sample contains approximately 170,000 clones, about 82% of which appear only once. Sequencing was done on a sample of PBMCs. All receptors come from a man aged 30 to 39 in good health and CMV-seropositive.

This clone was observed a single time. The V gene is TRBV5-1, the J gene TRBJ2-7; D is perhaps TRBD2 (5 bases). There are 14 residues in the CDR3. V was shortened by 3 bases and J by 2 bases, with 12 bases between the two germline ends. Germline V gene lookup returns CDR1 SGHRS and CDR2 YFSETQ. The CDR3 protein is CASSSQEVAYEQYF. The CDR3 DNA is TGCGCCAGCAGCTCCCAGGAGGTAGCCTACGAGCAGTACTTC.

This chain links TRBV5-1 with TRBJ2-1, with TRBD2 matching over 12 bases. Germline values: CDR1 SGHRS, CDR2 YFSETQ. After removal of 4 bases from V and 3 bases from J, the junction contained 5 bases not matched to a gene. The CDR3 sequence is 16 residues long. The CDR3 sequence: CASSRLAGAGYNEQFF. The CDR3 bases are TGCGCCAGCAGCCGACTAGCGGGGGCCGGCTACAATGAGCAGTTCTTC.

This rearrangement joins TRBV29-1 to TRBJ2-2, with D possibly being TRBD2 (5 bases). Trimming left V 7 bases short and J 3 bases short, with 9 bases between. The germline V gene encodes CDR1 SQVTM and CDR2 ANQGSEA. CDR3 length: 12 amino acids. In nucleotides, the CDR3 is TGCAGCGCCCCCGGGGACACCGGGGAGCTGTTTTTT. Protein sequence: CSAPGDTGELFF.

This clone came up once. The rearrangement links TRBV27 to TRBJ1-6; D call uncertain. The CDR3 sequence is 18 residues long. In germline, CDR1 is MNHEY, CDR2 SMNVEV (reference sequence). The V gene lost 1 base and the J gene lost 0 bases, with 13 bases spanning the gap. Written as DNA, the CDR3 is TGTGCCAGCAGTTTATATACCCCACAGAACTCCTATAATTCACCCCTCCACTTT. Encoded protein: CASSLYTPQNSYNSPLHF.

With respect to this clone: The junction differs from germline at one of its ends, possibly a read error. CDR3 in DNA: TGTGCTAGCAGCCACCCGGGGGGCATCGGGGAGCTGTTTTTT. Translating gives CASSHPGGIGELFF. The chain joins TRBV7-7 to TRBJ2-2; D perhaps matches TRBD2 (7 bases). Germline assignment: CDR1 SSHAT and CDR2 FNYEAQ (reference sequence). The CDR3 totals 14 residues.

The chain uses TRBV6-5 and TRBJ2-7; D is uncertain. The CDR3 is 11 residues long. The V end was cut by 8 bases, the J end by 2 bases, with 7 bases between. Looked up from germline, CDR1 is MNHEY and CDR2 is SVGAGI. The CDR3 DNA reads TGTGCCAGCTGGCGGCCCTACGAGCAGTACTTC. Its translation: CASWRPYEQYF.

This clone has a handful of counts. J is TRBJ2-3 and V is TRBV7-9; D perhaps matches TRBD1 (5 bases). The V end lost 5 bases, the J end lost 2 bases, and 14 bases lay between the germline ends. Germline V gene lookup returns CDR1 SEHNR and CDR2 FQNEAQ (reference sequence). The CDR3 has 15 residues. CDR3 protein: CASSPPDRYTDTQYF. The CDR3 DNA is TGTGCCAGCAGCCCTCCTGACAGATACACAGATACGCAGTATTTT.